These 24 T cell receptor beta chains were sequenced from one sample in a study of tumor-infiltrating lymphocytes in primary liver carcinoma. Alongside blood RNA obtained from unsorted whole blood, germline DNA was also extracted. Starting material of 500 ng total RNA yielded TCR beta cDNA via a constant-region primer. Generation of the TCR beta libraries relied on three nested multiplex PCR rounds using slightly modified ARM-PCR. TRBV1-TRBV30 forward and Cbeta reverse primers drove the first two roughly 9-cycle rounds. TCRdb reprocessed the multiplex PCR reads via MiXCR and lists one record per CDR3 protein. Of about 330,000 distinct CDR3 sequences listed, around 60% were seen once; the top ten hold under 8.5%. Sequenced material: peripheral blood. The receptors here all came from a man in his forties with primary liver carcinoma and hepatitis B virus infection.

Of note for this clonotype: This could be a read error, since a much larger clone is one nucleotide away. The rearrangement links TRBV4-1 to TRBJ1-1; D might be TRBD1 (5 bases). The CDR3 runs 15 residues. The V and J ends lost 0 bases and 3 bases respectively, with 11 bases between them. Germline V gene sequence: CDR1 MGHRA, CDR2 YSYEKL. CDR3 coding DNA: TGCGCCAGCAGCCAAGATCTGGACATGGACACTGAAGCTTTCTTT. Residues: CASSQDLDMDTEAFF.

The V call is TRBV7-9, the J call TRBJ1-2, with D possibly matching TRBD1 (6 bases). CDR1 is SEHNR, CDR2 FQNEAQ, per germline (reference sequence). Deletions cut 3 bases from V and 10 bases from J, with 12 bases between. The CDR3 sequence is 12 residues long. This chain's CDR3 is CASSFGQTDYTF. DNA of the CDR3: TGTGCCAGCAGCTTTGGACAGACCGACTACACCTTC.

Concerning this clonotype: With a much larger clone just one base away, this may be a read error. Here the CDR3 reads CSSSSFRTSGRLNEQFF. The CDR3, as DNA: TGTTCCAGCAGTTCCTTCAGGACTAGCGGGCGTCTCAATGAGCAGTTCTTC. The chain combines TRBV6-2 or TRBV6-3 with TRBJ2-1; TRBD2 aligns across 11 bases. The CDR3 sequence is 17 residues long. Germline CDR1 is MNHEY and CDR2 is SVGEGT.

This clonotype was observed many times. The CDR3 region is CASSLGQGQETQYF. The CDR3 DNA reads TGCGCCAGCAGCTTGGGGCAGGGTCAAGAGACCCAGTACTTC. This chain joins TRBV5-1 and TRBJ2-5; the D gene is possibly TRBD1 (5 bases). The CDR3 totals 14 residues. From germline, CDR1 is SGHRS and CDR2 YFSETQ. The V end lost 0 bases, the J end lost 2 bases, and 8 bases lay between the germline ends.

Concerning this clonotype itself: Mismatch with germline at one junction end may stem from a read error. The V call is TRBV11-2, the J call TRBJ2-7, with a tentative D call TRBD2 (5 bases). The CDR3 loop spans 14 amino acids. CDR1 is SGHAT and CDR2 is FQNNGV in the germline V gene. DNA of the CDR3: TGTGCCAGCAGCTTAGTTGGACTTCGCTACGAGCAGTACTTT. It codes for CASSLVGLRYEQYF.

The chain is built from TRBV10-3 and TRBJ1-1; D not resolved. From germline, CDR1 is ENHRY and CDR2 SYGVKD. Trimming shortened V by 6 bases and J by 0 bases, and 14 bases separated the two germline ends. The CDR3 covers 15 residues. In nucleotides, the CDR3 is TGTGCCATCAGAGAGGTAATGGAGCTGAACACTGAAGCTTTCTTT. Translating it yields CAIREVMELNTEAFF.

The chain carries TRBV5-1 and TRBJ1-6, with 10 nucleotides matching TRBD1. V shed 4 bases, J shed 5 bases, and the junction held 9 bases outside the gene matches. Germline-derived CDR1 and CDR2 are SGHRS and YFSETQ. The CDR3 runs 17 residues. The CDR3 protein is CASSRSTGGAHNSPLHF. CDR3 bases: TGCGCCAGCAGCCGATCGACAGGGGGCGCCCATAATTCACCCCTCCACTTT.

This clonotype showed up many times. The rearrangement uses TRBV5-5 and TRBJ2-1; D remains unclear. This CDR3 region has 15 residues. Germline lookup yields CDR1 SGHKS and CDR2 YYEKEE (reference sequence). V dropped 1 base and J dropped 6 bases, with 14 bases sitting between them. The CDR3 DNA reads as TGTGCCAGCAGCTTGTCATTGTCTACGGGCAATGAGCAGTTCTTC. Translated: CASSLSLSTGNEQFF.

Note on this clonotype: This likely comes from a read error, as the CDR3 has no conserved phenylalanine or tryptophan at its end. The chain employs TRBV11-2 and TRBJ2-5; D remains ambiguous. Germline CDR1 and CDR2: SGHAT and FQNNGV. The CDR3 has 15 residues. Deletions cut 5 bases from V and 3 bases from J, with 16 bases between. The CDR3 DNA reads TGTGCCAGCAGCCCCGAATATATGAAAGAAGAGACCCAGTACTTA. It is translated as CASSPEYMKEETQYL.

Turning to this clonotype: Given the absence of the conserved phenylalanine or tryptophan at the CDR3 end, a read error is likely. Because the CDR3's place on the DNA is in doubt, the DNA is left out and the CDR3 is given as listed by TCRdb. The V gene is TRBV29-1, the J gene TRBJ2-1; the table's D call, TRBD1, was not checked against the DNA. The CDR3 adds up to 12 amino acids, both ends counted. Germline CDR1 and CDR2: SQVTM and ANQGSEA. The CDR3 reads CSVDWDRDEQSI.

This clonotype has a count of ten or more. The rearrangement joins TRBV12-3 or TRBV12-4 to TRBJ2-3; D gene uncertain. V gave up 7 bases and J gave up 1 base, with 6 bases separating them. CDR3 length: 12 residues. The CDR3 sequence is CASTTGTDTQYF. The CDR3 region has the DNA TGTGCCAGCACCACTGGCACAGATACGCAGTATTTT.

Ten or more counts support this clonotype. This chain links TRBV4-1 with TRBJ2-7; possible D gene TRBD2, 6 bases. Trimming removed 2 bases at V and 3 bases at J, with 14 bases between. The CDR3 sequence is 15 residues long. Germline lookup yields CDR1 MGHRA and CDR2 YSYEKL. The CDR3: CASSQPVGGVYEQYF. CDR3 DNA: TGCGCCAGCAGCCAACCGGTTGGAGGGGTCTACGAGCAGTACTTC.

On this clonotype: This CDR3 fails to terminate in the conserved phenylalanine or tryptophan, so it likely reflects a read error. The DNA is omitted, as the CDR3 cannot be located on it reliably, and the CDR3 follows TCRdb's listing. The chain has TRBV6-5 and TRBJ2-6; the table's D call, TRBD1, was not checked against the DNA. Termini included, the CDR3 measures 17 amino acids. Germline CDR1 reads MNHEY; CDR2 reads SVGAGI. This CDR3 is CASSYSQGLSGANVLTI.

This clonotype has ten or more counts. V gene TRBV6-1 combines with J gene TRBJ2-1; D gene unclear. Germline assignment: CDR1 MNHNS and CDR2 SASEGT. The CDR3 has 12 residues. V was clipped by 7 bases and J by 7 bases, with 11 bases between them. CDR3 amino acids: CASNGLRNEQFF. CDR3 in DNA: TGTGCCAGCAACGGCCTCCGGAATGAGCAGTTCTTC.

To note about this clonotype: At one end, the junction sequence differs from germline, possibly due to a read error. The chain has TRBV11-1 and TRBJ2-3; 12 bases are a match to TRBD1. Germline assignment: CDR1 SGHAT and CDR2 FQDESV (reference sequence). CDR3 length equals 17 residues. CDR3 residues: CTSSVEGLGQGANTQYF. The CDR3 bases are TGTACCAGCAGCGTAGAAGGTTTGGGACAGGGGGCAAATACGCAGTATTTT.

The sample holds a few counts of this clonotype. V and J are TRBV6-2 or TRBV6-3 and TRBJ1-1; D not resolved. Germline loops: CDR1 MNHEY, CDR2 SVGEGT. V shed 4 bases and J shed 5 bases, with 11 bases lying between them. The CDR3 spans 13 residues. CDR3 sequence: CASSSPLRTEAFF. DNA of the CDR3: TGTGCCAGCAGTTCCCCCCTTCGTACTGAAGCTTTCTTT.

In regard to this clonotype: One end of the junction varies from germline; a read error may be responsible. This sequence joins TRBV11-2 and TRBJ1-5; the D is unclear. The CDR3 runs 14 residues. Germline lookup yields CDR1 SGHAT and CDR2 FQNNGV. CDR3 sequence reads: CANSLEGNNQPQHF. The CDR3 DNA is TGTGCCAACAGCTTAGAGGGCAACAATCAGCCTCAGCATTTT.

A word on this clonotype: This likely comes from a read error, as the CDR3 has no conserved phenylalanine or tryptophan at its end. This sequence joins TRBV11-2 and TRBJ2-2, with TRBD2 matching 7 bases. The CDR3 length is 14 residues. Germline V gene lookup returns CDR1 SGHAT and CDR2 FQNNGV. The CDR3 DNA reads as TGTGCCAGCAGCACCGGGACTACCACCTGGGAGCTGTTTATT. It encodes CASSTGTTTWELFI.

The chain has TRBV11-2 and TRBJ1-1; D unclear. The length of the CDR3 is 10 residues. Germline CDR1 is SGHAT and CDR2 is FQNNGV. V dropped 7 bases and J dropped 9 bases, with 9 bases sitting between them. DNA of the CDR3: TGTGCCAGCAAACATATAAAAGCTTTCTTT. It specifies CASKHIKAFF. The full variable domain, its missing parts supplied by reference TRBV11-2 and TRBJ1-1, is EAGVAQSPRYKIIEKRQSVAFWCNPISGHATLYWYQQILGQGPKLLIQFQNNGVVDDSQLPKDRFSAERLKGVDSTLKIQPAKLEDSAVYLCASKHIKAFFGQGTRLTVV.

This clonotype has a single count. Since a much larger clone is just one base distant, this may be a read error. The chain links TRBV4-1 to TRBJ1-4; D uncertain. Trimming removed 6 bases at V and 4 bases at J, with 15 bases between. The V gene's germline CDR1 is MGHRA and CDR2 YSYEKL. The CDR3 is 15 amino acids. The DNA of the CDR3 is TGCGCCAGCAGGGATGAGTCAGCAGATAATGAAAAACTGTTTTTT. Its translation: CASRDESADNEKLFF.

Remarks on this clonotype: This sequence may be a read error, since a much larger clone differs from it by one base. This rearrangement joins TRBV6-1 to TRBJ2-4; D might be TRBD2 (6 bases). From germline, CDR1 is MNHNS and CDR2 SASEGT. The V end was cut by 7 bases, the J end by 11 bases, with 12 bases between. CDR3 length: 11 residues. The CDR3 sequence is CASTSRDFQYF. In nucleotides, the CDR3 is TGTGCCAGCACCAGCCGGGACTTTCAGTACTTC.

In the case of this clonotype: Likely a read error: the CDR3 ends without its conserved phenylalanine or tryptophan. V and J are TRBV11-2 and TRBJ2-1; 7 bases match TRBD1. Germline V gene sequence: CDR1 SGHAT, CDR2 FQNNGV. The CDR3 extends over 15 amino acids. V trimming: 5 bases; J trimming: 0 bases; junction bases outside the gene matches: 4. CDR3 region: CASSLRDSSYNEQFS. The CDR3 region has the DNA TGTGCCAGCAGCCTCAGGGACAGCTCCTACAATGAGCAGTTCTCC.

This clonotype was counted many times. J is TRBJ1-1 and V is TRBV6-6; no clear D. The germline V gene encodes CDR1 MNHNY and CDR2 SVGAGI (reference sequence). The V and J ends lost 0 bases and 7 bases respectively, with 3 bases between them. CDR3 size: 11 residues. The CDR3 region is CASSYSIEAFF. The DNA of the CDR3 is TGTGCCAGCAGTTACTCCATTGAAGCTTTCTTT.

Worth noting for this clonotype: One end of the junction fails to match germline, which may point to a read error. The chain combines TRBV11-2 with TRBJ2-1; no firm D call. The CDR3 sequence is 17 residues long. Germline V gives CDR1 SGHAT, CDR2 FQNNGV. In nucleotides, the CDR3 is TGTGCCGGCAGCTTTTTTACCCTAACTAATGCCTACAATGAGCAGTTCTTC. It translates to CAGSFFTLTNAYNEQFF.